This record looks at one TCR beta chain sequence and its context. Using immunoSEQ multiplex PCR, the repertoire was profiled, and TCRdb retains in-frame clones only, with some absent. The data show more than 100,000 clones, 88% seen once. The record originates from a study of T cell responses to AZD1222 COVID-19 vaccine. The sequencing used peripheral blood, collected on day 0 of AZD1222 vaccination. The receptor's source is an adult in good health.

The CDR3 here is CASSYGTAAGTYGYTF. The CDR3 DNA reads as TGTGCCAGCAGTTACGGTACAGCGGCAGGAACCTATGGCTACACCTTC. V usage is TRBV6-2 or TRBV6-3 and J usage is TRBJ1-2; D gene uncertain. Looked up from germline, CDR1 is MNHEY and CDR2 is SVGEGT. This CDR3 has 16 residues. Between the trimmed V and J ends, which lost 2 bases and 4 bases, there was a span of 17 bases.